This T cell receptor beta chain was retrieved from a study of cytomegalovirus exposure and HLA in healthy donors. Here immunoSEQ multiplex PCR was the method, and the copy in TCRdb shows in-frame clones only, minus some. The table lists about 84,000 clones, approximately 91% of them singletons. Study-level points and caveats: Among the CMV-associated chains, a few were confirmed in vitro as specific for CMV antigens. Listed as cytomegalovirus-associated were 150 or so TCR beta chains.

While the first cohort had fewer than 850 subjects, the donors belonged to the separate validation cohort of 100 to 150 subjects. With 0 bases removed from V and 2 bases from J, the gap between germline ends came to 11 bases. The CDR3 covers 16 residues. Looked up from germline, CDR1 is LNHNV and CDR2 is YYDKDF (reference sequence). This clone appeared once. Its target is unknown. The receptor was isolated from a man younger than 45 in good health and CMV-seronegative. Sequences were obtained from PBMCs. V and J are TRBV15 and TRBJ2-1; tentatively, D is TRBD1 (8 bases). CDR3 nucleotides: TGTGCCACCAGCAGAGAAACAGGGGGGGCCTACAATGAGCAGTTCTTC. It translates to CATSRETGGAYNEQFF.